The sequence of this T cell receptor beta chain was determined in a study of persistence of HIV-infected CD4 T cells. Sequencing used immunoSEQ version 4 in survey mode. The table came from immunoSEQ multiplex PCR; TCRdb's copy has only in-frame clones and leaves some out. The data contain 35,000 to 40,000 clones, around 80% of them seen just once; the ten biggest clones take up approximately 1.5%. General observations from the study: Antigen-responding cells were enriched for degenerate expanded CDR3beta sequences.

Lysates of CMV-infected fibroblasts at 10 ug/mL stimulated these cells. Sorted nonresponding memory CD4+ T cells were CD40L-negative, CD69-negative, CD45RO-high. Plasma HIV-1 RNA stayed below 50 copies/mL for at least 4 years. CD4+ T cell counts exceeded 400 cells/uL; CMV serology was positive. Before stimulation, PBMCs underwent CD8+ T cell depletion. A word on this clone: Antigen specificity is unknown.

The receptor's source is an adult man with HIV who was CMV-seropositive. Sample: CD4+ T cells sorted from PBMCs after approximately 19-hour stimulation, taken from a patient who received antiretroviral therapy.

CDR3 amino acids: CATSDLGGGGPDTQYF. The CDR3 nucleotides read TGTGCCACCAGTGATTTAGGGGGCGGGGGGCCAGATACGCAGTATTTT. The gene calls are TRBV24-1 and TRBJ2-3; D is perhaps TRBD2 (8 bases). Germline loops: CDR1 KGHDR, CDR2 SFDVKD. V was clipped by 1 base and J by 4 bases, with 14 bases between them. The CDR3 loop spans 16 amino acids.